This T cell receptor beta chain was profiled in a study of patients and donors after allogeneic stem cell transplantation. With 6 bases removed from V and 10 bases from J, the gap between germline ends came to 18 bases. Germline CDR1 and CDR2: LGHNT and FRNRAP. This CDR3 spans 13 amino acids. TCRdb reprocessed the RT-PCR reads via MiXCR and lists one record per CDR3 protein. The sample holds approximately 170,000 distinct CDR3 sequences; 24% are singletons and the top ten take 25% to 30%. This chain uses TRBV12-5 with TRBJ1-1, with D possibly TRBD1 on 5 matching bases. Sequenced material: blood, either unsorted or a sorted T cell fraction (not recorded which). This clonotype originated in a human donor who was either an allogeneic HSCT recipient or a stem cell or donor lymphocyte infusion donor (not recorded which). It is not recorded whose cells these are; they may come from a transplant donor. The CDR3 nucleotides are TGTGCTAGTGGCCCCGGACACCTACTCGGAGCTTTCTTT. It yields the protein CASGPGHLLGAFF. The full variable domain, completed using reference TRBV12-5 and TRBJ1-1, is DARVTQTPRHKVTEMGQEVTMRCQPILGHNTVFWYRQTMMQGLELLAYFRNRAPLDDSGMPKDRFSAEMPDATLATLKIQPSEPRDSAVYFCASGPGHLLGAFFGQGTRLTVV.